Listed here are 19 T cell receptor beta chains from one sample, sequenced in a study of radiotherapy plus CTLA-4 blockade in lung cancer. The data were produced by immunoSEQ multiplex PCR, yet TCRdb's version contains in-frame clones alone and is incomplete. Here the sample spans 50,000 to 60,000 clones, approximately 82% being singletons. The source was peripheral blood, collected from a patient treated with radiotherapy plus ipilimumab. Source of these receptors: a human donor with non-small cell lung cancer whose response to radiotherapy plus ipilimumab could not be evaluated.

The chain combines TRBV7-9 with TRBJ1-1; possibly TRBD1 for D (5 bases). Germline assignment: CDR1 SEHNR and CDR2 FQNEAQ (reference sequence). This CDR3 comprises 12 residues. Trimming shortened V by 5 bases and J by 3 bases, and 7 bases separated the two germline ends. CDR3 residues: CASSKTDTEAFF. CDR3 in DNA: TGTGCCAGCAGCAAGACAGACACTGAAGCTTTCTTT.

V gene TRBV7-2 combines with J gene TRBJ2-7; possibly TRBD1 for D (7 bases). The CDR3 contains 17 residues. The ends were cut back, 5 bases at V and 5 bases at J, with 25 bases in the middle. Germline CDR1 and CDR2: SGHTA and FQGNSA. The CDR3: CASSPYQGGARSDEQYF. DNA for the CDR3: TGTGCCAGCAGCCCCTATCAGGGGGGCGCGAGGTCCGACGAGCAGTACTTC.

The chain is built from TRBV14 and TRBJ2-7, with D perhaps TRBD1 (6 bases). V lost 1 base to trimming and J lost 9 bases, with 16 bases between them. This CDR3 spans 14 amino acids. Looked up from germline, CDR1 is SGHDN and CDR2 is FVKESK. CDR3 DNA sequence: TGTGCCAGCAGCCAAGCCAGGGGCCCCCTCGGGCAGTACTTC. Protein product: CASSQARGPLGQYF.

The J gene is TRBJ2-1, the V gene TRBV27, with 9 nucleotides matching TRBD1. The CDR3 has 18 residues. The germline V gene has CDR1 MNHEY and CDR2 SMNVEV (reference sequence). The junction had 14 bases not matched to a gene; V was cut back by 6 bases and J by 2 bases. Here the CDR3 DNA reads TGTGCCAGCAGGGGTCTAGGGGGGACAGGGAACACCTACAATGAGCAGTTCTTC. Translation: CASRGLGGTGNTYNEQFF.

This clone was seen a handful of times. The gene calls are TRBV13 and TRBJ1-1; a possible D gene is TRBD1 (5 bases). The CDR3 covers 14 residues. From germline, CDR1 is PRHDT and CDR2 FYEKMQ (reference sequence). V lost 3 bases, J lost 1 base, and 9 bases lay in between. CDR3 residues: CASSFGGPNTEAFF. As DNA, the CDR3 is TGTGCCAGCAGCTTCGGGGGACCGAACACTGAAGCTTTCTTT.

The gene calls are TRBV19 and TRBJ2-7, with D tentatively TRBD2 (6 bases). The germline V and J ends were trimmed by 3 bases and 2 bases, with 11 bases remaining between them. Germline CDR1 LNHDA, CDR2 SQIVND (reference sequence). CDR3 length: 14 amino acids. In DNA form, the CDR3 reads TGTGCCAGTAGTATCGGGACTGGCCCCTACGAGCAGTACTTC. This gives the protein CASSIGTGPYEQYF.

The chain employs TRBV27 and TRBJ1-2; D unclear. The germline gives CDR1 MNHEY, CDR2 SMNVEV (reference sequence). There are 16 residues in the CDR3. V was cut by 3 bases and J by 0 bases, with 14 bases left in between. CDR3 sequence reads: CASSFGVSRPNYGYTF. The CDR3 coding sequence is TGTGCCAGCAGTTTCGGGGTGTCCCGACCTAACTATGGCTACACCTTC.

The chain has TRBV7-2 and TRBJ1-2, with TRBD1 identical over 7 bases. Germline CDR1 SGHTA, CDR2 FQGNSA. CDR3 length equals 17 residues. The junction had 21 bases not matched to a gene; V was cut back by 7 bases and J by 7 bases. CDR3 in amino acids: CASTRGGGHGLGLGYTF. In nucleotides, the CDR3 is TGTGCCAGCACCCGAGGAGGGGGCCACGGGCTTGGGCTTGGCTACACCTTC.

The V call is TRBV28, the J call TRBJ1-4, with 9 positions matching TRBD1. The CDR3 is 21 amino acids. The germline CDR1 and CDR2 sequences are MDHEN and SYDVKM. Losses at the gene ends were 2 bases for V and 0 bases for J; bases not matched to a gene: 16. CDR3 nucleotide sequence: TGTGCCAGCAGTTTACCCCCCCGGACAGGGGTGGGGGGTGCAACTAATGAAAAACTGTTTTTT. It specifies CASSLPPRTGVGGATNEKLFF.

Details on this clone: Other nucleotide sequences from this sample produce the same CDR3. This chain uses TRBV2 with TRBJ1-2, with TRBD1 matching over 9 bases. Germline assignment: CDR1 SNHLY and CDR2 FYNNEI. There are 14 residues in the CDR3. V was pared by 4 bases and J by 7 bases, with 7 bases of the junction left unmatched. The DNA for the CDR3 is TGTGCCAGCAGTGCGGGACAGGGAAAGGGTGGCTACACCTTC. This encodes CASSAGQGKGGYTF.

The chain joins TRBV5-1 to TRBJ2-7; the match to TRBD1 covers 10 bases. The CDR3 length is 15 residues. Unmatched junction bases numbered 8, after V lost 2 bases and J lost 6 bases. Germline CDR1 SGHRS, CDR2 YFSETQ. CDR3 DNA: TGCGCCAGCAGCTTTGGACAGGGGGTTCTTGCCGAGCAGTACTTC. Its protein is CASSFGQGVLAEQYF.

The V and J genes are TRBV6-1 and TRBJ2-1; tentative D call: TRBD1 (5 bases). Trimming shortened V by 3 bases and J by 6 bases, and 9 bases separated the two germline ends. This CDR3 is 13 amino acids long. CDR1 MNHNS and CDR2 SASEGT come from the germline V gene. The CDR3 reads CASSDIRGNEQFF. The DNA for the CDR3 is TGTGCCAGCAGTGATATAAGGGGCAATGAGCAGTTCTTC.

This clone has only one observation. The chain recombines TRBV4-1 with TRBJ1-1, with D unresolved. V was pared by 4 bases and J by 5 bases, with 17 bases between. The length of the CDR3 is 15 residues. Germline-derived CDR1 and CDR2 are MGHRA and YSYEKL. The CDR3 loop reads CASSRDLERRTEAFF. Written as DNA, the CDR3 is TGCGCCAGCAGCCGAGACTTAGAGCGGAGGACTGAAGCTTTCTTT.

This clone turned up a few times. V gene TRBV11-2 combines with J gene TRBJ2-2; 11 nucleotides line up with TRBD2. Germline values: CDR1 SGHAT, CDR2 FQNNGV. Trimming cost V 5 bases and J 6 bases; bases outside gene matches: 5. There are 15 residues in the CDR3. The chain's CDR3 is CASSPGLAGAGELFF. Here the CDR3 DNA reads TGTGCCAGCAGCCCTGGACTAGCGGGTGCCGGGGAGCTGTTTTTT.

V is TRBV7-9 and J is TRBJ2-7, with a tentative D call TRBD1 (5 bases). This CDR3 is 15 amino acids long. Trimming removed 1 base from V and 4 bases from J, with 14 bases in between. The germline V gene encodes CDR1 SEHNR and CDR2 FQNEAQ (reference sequence). The CDR3 DNA reads TGTGCCAGCAGCTTAGTTCCGGACAAGTATTACGAGCAGTACTTC. As protein: CASSLVPDKYYEQYF. Full variable domain (outside the CDR3, taken from reference TRBV7-9 and TRBJ2-7): DTGVSQNPRHKITKRGQNVTFRCDPISEHNRLYWYRQTLGQGPEFLTYFQNEAQLEKSRLLSDRFSAERPKGSFSTLEIQRTEQGDSAMYLCASSLVPDKYYEQYFGPGTRLTVT.

V is TRBV28 and J is TRBJ2-7; 10 bases line up with TRBD2. Looked up from germline, CDR1 is MDHEN and CDR2 is SYDVKM. This CDR3 comprises 14 residues. Losses at the gene ends were 8 bases for V and 2 bases for J; bases not matched to a gene: 6. The CDR3: CASESGRAAYEQYF. CDR3 DNA: TGTGCCAGCGAGAGCGGGAGGGCCGCCTACGAGCAGTACTTC.

The chain has TRBV7-8 and TRBJ1-4; 8 bases fit TRBD1. CDR1 and CDR2 (germline): SGHVS, FQNEAQ. V lost 5 bases, J lost 7 bases, and 12 bases stayed unmatched. CDR3 length equals 16 residues. CDR3: CASSPREGQGGEKLFF. The DNA of the CDR3 is TGTGCCAGCAGCCCTAGAGAAGGACAGGGAGGTGAAAAACTGTTTTTT.

The chain employs TRBV6-1 and TRBJ2-7, with TRBD1 as a possible D gene (6 bases). V was trimmed by 0 bases and J by 5 bases, leaving 14 bases between them. This CDR3 comprises 15 residues. Per the germline V gene, CDR1 is MNHNS and CDR2 is SASEGT. CDR3 DNA: TGTGCCAGCAGTGAAGCCCACAACAGGGTTGACGAGCAGTACTTC. Protein sequence: CASSEAHNRVDEQYF.

Here the CDR3 DNA reads TGCGCCAGCAGCCAGGACAGGGCGGCCGAGCAGTACTTC. It is translated as CASSQDRAAEQYF. The V gene is TRBV5-1, the J gene TRBJ2-7, with 8 bases that match TRBD1. V lost 4 bases to trimming and J lost 6 bases; unmatched junction nucleotides: 6. From germline, CDR1 is SGHRS and CDR2 YFSETQ. This CDR3 contains 13 residues. The full variable domain, its missing parts supplied by reference TRBV5-1 and TRBJ2-7, is KAGVTQTPRYLIKTRGQQVTLSCSPISGHRSVSWYQQTPGQGLQFLFEYFSETQRNKGNFPGRFSGRQFSNSRSEMNVSTLELGDSALYLCASSQDRAAEQYFGPGTRLTVT.